This TCR beta chain was identified in a study of T cells in Graves' hyperthyroidism and ophthalmopathy. In the study overall: Before any treatment, at initial diagnosis, peripheral blood was collected.

What was amplified from RNA transcripts were TCR beta CDR3 regions. A set of HTBI primers served as the primers for a first-round RT-PCR of the TCR CDR3. TCRdb used MiXCR to reprocess the multiplex PCR reads, holding one entry per CDR3 protein. The sample lists approximately 420,000 distinct CDR3 sequences, roughly 13% occurring once. Diagnosis rested on symptoms, serum thyroxine and TRAb, thyroid ultrasound, and orbital computed tomography. Germline values: CDR1 MNHEY, CDR2 SMNVEV (reference sequence). The CDR3 runs to 16 residues. The ends were cut back, 6 bases at V and 2 bases at J, with 17 bases in the middle.

V usage is TRBV27 and J usage is TRBJ1-5; a weak D match, TRBD1 (5 bases). Sample: blood. This TCR derives from a woman between 18 and 29 years old with Graves' hyperthyroidism. The CDR3 nucleotides read TGTGCCAGCAGACTACTGGGTGGGGGTGGCAATCAGCCCCAGCATTTT. Protein: CASRLLGGGGNQPQHF.